The clone carrying this T cell receptor beta chain was counted many times. The data belong to a study of Graves' ophthalmopathy and Graves' hyperthyroidism. Amplified material comprised TCR beta CDR3 regions derived from RNA transcripts. Amplification began with first-round RT-PCR using HTBI primers, then second-round multiplex PCR was performed. TCRdb processed the multiplex PCR reads anew with MiXCR; each CDR3 protein has one entry. The data hold approximately 540,000 distinct CDR3 sequences, with about 35% observed a single time. The material sequenced was peripheral blood or thyroid tissue (not recorded which). The TCR was taken from an adult man with Graves' hyperthyroidism.

The CDR3 here is CASRKIHRGKDGYTF. The CDR3 DNA reads TGTGCCAGCAGAAAAATACACAGGGGGAAGGATGGCTACACCTTC. J is TRBJ1-2 and V is TRBV5-5; 8 nucleotides line up with TRBD1. CDR3 length equals 15 residues. With 5 bases clipped from V and 6 bases from J, the junction kept 12 bases outside the gene matches. CDR1 and CDR2 from the germline V gene are SGHKS and YYEKEE (reference sequence).